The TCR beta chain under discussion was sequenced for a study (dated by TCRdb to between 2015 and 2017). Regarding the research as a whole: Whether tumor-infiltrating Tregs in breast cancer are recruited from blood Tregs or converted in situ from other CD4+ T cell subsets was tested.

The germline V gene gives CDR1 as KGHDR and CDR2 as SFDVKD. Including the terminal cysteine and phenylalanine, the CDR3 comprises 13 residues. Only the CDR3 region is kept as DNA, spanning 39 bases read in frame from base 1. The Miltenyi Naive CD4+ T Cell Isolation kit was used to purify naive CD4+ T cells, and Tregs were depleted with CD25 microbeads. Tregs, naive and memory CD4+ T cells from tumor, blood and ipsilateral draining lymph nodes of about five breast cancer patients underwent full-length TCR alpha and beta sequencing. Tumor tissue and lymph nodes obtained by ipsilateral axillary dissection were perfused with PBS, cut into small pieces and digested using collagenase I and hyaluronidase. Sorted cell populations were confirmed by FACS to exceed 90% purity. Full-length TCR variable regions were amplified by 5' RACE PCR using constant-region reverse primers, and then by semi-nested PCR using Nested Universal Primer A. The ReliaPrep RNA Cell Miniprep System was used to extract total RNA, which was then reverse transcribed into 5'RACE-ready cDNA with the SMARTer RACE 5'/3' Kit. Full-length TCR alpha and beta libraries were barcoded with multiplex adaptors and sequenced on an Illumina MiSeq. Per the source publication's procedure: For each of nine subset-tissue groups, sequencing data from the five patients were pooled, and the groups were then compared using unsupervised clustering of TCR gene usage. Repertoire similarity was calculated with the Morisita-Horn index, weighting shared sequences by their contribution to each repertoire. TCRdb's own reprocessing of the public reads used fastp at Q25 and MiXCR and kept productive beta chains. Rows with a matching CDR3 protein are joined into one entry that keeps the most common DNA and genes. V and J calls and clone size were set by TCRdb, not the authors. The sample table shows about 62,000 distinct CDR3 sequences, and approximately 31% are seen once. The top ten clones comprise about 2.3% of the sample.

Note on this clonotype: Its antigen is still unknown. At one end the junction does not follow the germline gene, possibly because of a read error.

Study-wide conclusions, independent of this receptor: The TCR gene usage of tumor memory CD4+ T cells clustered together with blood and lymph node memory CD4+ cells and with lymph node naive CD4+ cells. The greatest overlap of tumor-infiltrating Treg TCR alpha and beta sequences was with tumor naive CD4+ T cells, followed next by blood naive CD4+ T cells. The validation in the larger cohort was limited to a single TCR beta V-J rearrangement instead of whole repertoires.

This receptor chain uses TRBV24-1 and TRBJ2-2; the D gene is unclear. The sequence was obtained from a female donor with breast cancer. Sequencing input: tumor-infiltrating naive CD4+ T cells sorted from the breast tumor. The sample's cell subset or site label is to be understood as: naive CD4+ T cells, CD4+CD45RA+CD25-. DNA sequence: TGCGCCACCAGAGATTCTCGGGCGGGGGAGCTGTTTTTT. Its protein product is CATRDSRAGELFF.